What follows are 10 T cell receptor beta chains derived from one specimen sequenced in a study of T cell changes during pregnancy in multiple sclerosis (dated by TCRdb to about 2019). Libraries came from the immunoSEQ multiplex PCR assay. Entries here come from immuneACCESS through TCRdb and include only in-frame sequences with V and J called. Some clones fail to appear in such tables; in the studies checked, an unresolved V gene covers under half of the shortfall, and the cause of the remainder is unknown. In all, the sample holds tens of thousands of clones, and about 93% of those were seen once. Together, the top ten hold roughly 0.4% of the sample. Sequenced here: CD4+ T cells from peripheral blood mononuclear cells, sampled in the second trimester of pregnancy. Receptors were obtained from a female donor with multiple sclerosis, enrolled in a pregnancy study.

This rearrangement joins TRBV19 to TRBJ2-5; 8 nucleotides line up with TRBD2. Germline trimming cut 4 bases from V and 3 bases from J; bases unmatched to any gene: 4. There are 14 residues in the CDR3. Germline loops: CDR1 LNHDA, CDR2 SQIVND (reference sequence). Written as DNA, the CDR3 is TGTGCCAGTAGTACAAATAGCGGGAAAGAGACCCAGTACTTC. The encoded protein is CASSTNSGKETQYF. The whole variable domain, remainder taken from reference TRBV19 and TRBJ2-5, is DGGITQSPKYLFRKEGQNVTLSCEQNLNHDAMYWYRQDPGQGLRLIYYSQIVNDFQKGDIAEGYSVSREKKESFPLTVTSAQKNPTAFYLCASSTNSGKETQYFGPGTRLLVL.

The J gene is TRBJ1-5, the V gene TRBV19; unclear D gene. V dropped 1 base and J dropped 0 bases, with 7 bases sitting between them. The CDR3 loop spans 15 amino acids. Germline loops: CDR1 LNHDA, CDR2 SQIVND (reference sequence). CDR3 bases: TGTGCCAGTAGTATAGGGAGGTATAGCAATCAGCCCCAGCATTTT. Translation: CASSIGRYSNQPQHF.

The gene calls are TRBV30 and TRBJ1-4; D is ambiguous. Per germline, CDR1 GTSNPN and CDR2 SVGIG (reference sequence). The CDR3 consists of 14 residues. V gave up 2 bases and J gave up 10 bases, with 17 bases separating them. The CDR3 loop is CAWSPDGREGKLFF. As DNA, the CDR3 is TGTGCCTGGAGTCCGGACGGCCGTGAGGGAAAACTGTTTTTT.

The genes are TRBV2 and TRBJ1-1; D possibly corresponds to TRBD1 (6 bases). The germline V gene has CDR1 SNHLY and CDR2 FYNNEI. Trimming pared 4 bases from V and 3 bases from J, leaving 9 bases between. This CDR3 has 13 residues. This chain's CDR3 is CASSVNRDTEAFF. The CDR3 DNA reads as TGTGCCAGCAGTGTTAACAGGGACACTGAAGCTTTCTTT.

The CDR3 DNA reads as TGTGCCAGCAGTGGGACAGGGGGGAGCACTGAAGCTTTCTTT. Amino acids: CASSGTGGSTEAFF. V is TRBV2 and J is TRBJ1-1; 10 nucleotides agree with TRBD1. Germline CDR1 reads SNHLY; CDR2 reads FYNNEI. V was clipped by 4 bases and J by 4 bases; unmatched bases: 3. CDR3 length: 14 amino acids.

There are a few counts of this clone. V usage is TRBV7-6 and J usage is TRBJ2-1, with 11 bases matching TRBD2. There are 15 residues in the CDR3. The V segment lost 3 bases and the J segment 6 bases; nucleotides outside the gene matches: 4. CDR1 is SGHVS, CDR2 FNYEAQ, per germline. CDR3: CASSFTSGGLNEQFF. The CDR3 nucleotides read TGTGCCAGCAGCTTTACTAGCGGGGGTCTCAATGAGCAGTTCTTC.

This clone was seen just once. J is TRBJ2-7 and V is TRBV9, with 11 bases that match TRBD2. CDR1 SGDLS and CDR2 YYNGEE come from the germline V gene. Trimming cost V 3 bases and J 2 bases; bases outside gene matches: 7. The length of the CDR3 is 16 residues. DNA of the CDR3: TGTGCCAGCAGCGCCCGGGGACTAGCGGATACCTACGAGCAGTACTTC. Translation: CASSARGLADTYEQYF.

V is TRBV5-1 and J is TRBJ1-1, with D possibly TRBD1 on 6 matching bases. V was pared by 0 bases and J by 7 bases, with 13 bases between. CDR1 is SGHRS, CDR2 YFSETQ, per germline. The CDR3 totals 14 residues. The CDR3, as DNA: TGCGCCAGCAGCTTGGGGGCAGGGGCAGGTGAAGCTTTCTTT. Translation: CASSLGAGAGEAFF.

The genes are TRBV9 and TRBJ2-2; no clear D gene. CDR3 length equals 13 residues. V was pared by 1 base and J by 6 bases, with 7 bases between. Germline-derived CDR1 and CDR2 are SGDLS and YYNGEE. The CDR3 region has the DNA TGTGCCAGCAGCGTAATAAGCCCCGGGGAGCTGTTTTTT. It codes for CASSVISPGELFF.

V gene TRBV7-9 combines with J gene TRBJ1-4; weak D call: TRBD1 (5 bases). The V and J ends lost 6 bases and 10 bases respectively, with 27 bases between them. From germline, CDR1 is SEHNR and CDR2 FQNEAQ (reference sequence). The CDR3 spans 17 residues. The CDR3 nucleotides read TGTGCCAGCAGGCGCCCCGGTTGGGGGGTAGCGATATTAAAACTGTTTTTT. Encoded protein: CASRRPGWGVAILKLFF.